The rows below give T cell receptor beta chains drawn from one sample of a study of T cell responses to AZD1222 COVID-19 vaccine. This table comes from immunoSEQ multiplex PCR, and its TCRdb copy is limited to in-frame clones, with some not included. The sample includes under 150,000 clones, about 90% of them seen just once. The sequencing here drew on peripheral blood, taken 28 days after the second AZD1222 dose. The receptors derive from an adult who received the AZD1222 COVID-19 vaccine. Each CDR3 is given with its conserved first and last residue. The order of the fields is clone size, J gene, V gene, CDR3 protein. Not every row has a clone size; where given, it reads once, few, many or a size class.

once TRBJ2-5 TRBV19 CASSSRETQYF
- TRBJ2-7 TRBV7-9 CASSLESETYEQYF
- TRBJ1-1 TRBV5-3 CARRGRTSGDGEMNTEAFF
once TRBJ2-6 TRBV5-1 CASSPTSSGANVLTF
- TRBJ1-2 TRBV7-9 CASSPDSNYGYTF
few TRBJ2-1 TRBV7-8 CASSPYRLAGGYEQFF
- TRBJ2-2 TRBV7-6 CASSPRVENTGELFF
- TRBJ2-7 TRBV28 CASSFLTYEQYF
- TRBJ2-3 TRBV10-3 CAISESTTGGIGGTDTQYF
once TRBJ2-2 TRBV27 CASSSLAGTNTGELFF
few TRBJ2-1 TRBV10-3 CATGGGGNEQFF
- TRBJ1-4 TRBV30 CAWIPRQPWMGNEKLFF
- TRBJ1-5 TRBV19 CASSMTGFNQPQHF
- TRBJ1-1 TRBV9 CASSVVPGEYTEAFF
- TRBJ1-4 TRBV7-8 CASSLEDRGNEKLFF
- TRBJ2-7 TRBV7-8 CASSFRQGGLFYEQYF
- TRBJ2-1 TRBV3-1/TRBV3-2 CASSQGAQRNEQFF
- TRBJ2-3 TRBV7-3 CASSAIAGSTDTQYF
- TRBJ2-3 TRBV5-1 CASSLNQIRDTQYF
- TRBJ1-2 TRBV25-1 CASSEWQGKYTF
once TRBJ1-3 TRBV18 CASSSWEQGNTIYF
- TRBJ1-4 TRBV2 CASSMDRTTNEKLFF
- TRBJ2-2 TRBV3-1/TRBV3-2 CASSHQRSGTGSSGELFF
- TRBJ2-3 TRBV11-2 CASSYRDRGTDTQYF
- TRBJ1-2 TRBV10-3 CAIRGGTENYGYTF
- TRBJ2-3 TRBV19 CASKGGGDTQYF
- TRBJ1-5 TRBV10-3 CAISETVNQPQHF
once TRBJ1-4 TRBV27 CASSHPRTGDEKLFF
- TRBJ1-1 TRBV19 CASSPGQGRTEAFF
- TRBJ1-4 TRBV28 CASSFLAATNEKLFF
- TRBJ1-5 TRBV30 CAWSVEGRGNQPQHF
- TRBJ2-7 TRBV13 CASSLVGTGGLSEQYF
- TRBJ2-5 TRBV6-5 CASSYLGSQETQYF
- TRBJ2-5 TRBV10-3 CAISEPSSGRETQYF
- TRBJ2-2 TRBV29-1 CSVEEQGAIGELFF
- TRBJ2-3 TRBV7-2 CASSGRTGGTDTQYF
- TRBJ2-5 TRBV5-4 CASSHGDGQETQYF
many TRBJ1-2 TRBV3-1/TRBV3-2 CASSRTPWRYGYTF
- TRBJ1-4 TRBV4-1 CASSKTGGQPGEKLFF